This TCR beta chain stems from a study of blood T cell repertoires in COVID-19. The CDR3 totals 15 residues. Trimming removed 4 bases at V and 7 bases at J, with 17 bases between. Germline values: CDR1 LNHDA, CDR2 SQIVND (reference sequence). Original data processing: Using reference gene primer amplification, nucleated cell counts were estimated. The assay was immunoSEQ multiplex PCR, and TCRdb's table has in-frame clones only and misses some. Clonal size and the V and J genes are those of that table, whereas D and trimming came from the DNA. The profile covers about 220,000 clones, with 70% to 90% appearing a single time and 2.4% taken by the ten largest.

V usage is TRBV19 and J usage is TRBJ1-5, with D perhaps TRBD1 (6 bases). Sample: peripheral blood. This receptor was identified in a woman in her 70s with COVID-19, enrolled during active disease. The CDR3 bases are TGTGCCAGTAGTACCATAGAGGGGGGGTTCCAGCCCCAGCATTTT. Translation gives CASSTIEGGFQPQHF.